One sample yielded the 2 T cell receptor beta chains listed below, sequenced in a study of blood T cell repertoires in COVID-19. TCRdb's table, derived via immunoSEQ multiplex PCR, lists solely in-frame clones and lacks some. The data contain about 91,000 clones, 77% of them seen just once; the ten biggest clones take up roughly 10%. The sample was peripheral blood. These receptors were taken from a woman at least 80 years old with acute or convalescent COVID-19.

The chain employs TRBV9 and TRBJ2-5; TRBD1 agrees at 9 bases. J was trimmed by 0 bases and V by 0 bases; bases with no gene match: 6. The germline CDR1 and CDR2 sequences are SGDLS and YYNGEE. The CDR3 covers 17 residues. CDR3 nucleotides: TGTGCCAGCAGCGTAGGACCCGGGACAGGGTACCAAGAGACCCAGTACTTC. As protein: CASSVGPGTGYQETQYF.

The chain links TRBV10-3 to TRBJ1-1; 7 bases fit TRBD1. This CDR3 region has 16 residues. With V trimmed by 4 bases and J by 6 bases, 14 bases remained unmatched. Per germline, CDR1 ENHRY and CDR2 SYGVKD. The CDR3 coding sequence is TGTGCCATCAGTGCAACACAGGGGAAGGGGGAGGCTGAAGCTTTCTTT. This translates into CAISATQGKGEAEAFF.